This is a list of T cell receptor beta chains from one sample in a study of tumor-infiltrating lymphocytes in primary liver carcinoma. A single record per CDR3 protein comes from TCRdb applying MiXCR to the multiplex PCR reads. The data show 90,000 to 150,000 distinct CDR3 sequences, less than 80% seen once. The sequenced material came from liver tumor tissue from sampling region 1. The source is a woman in her sixties or seventies with primary liver carcinoma and hepatitis B virus infection. Both conserved end residues are part of each CDR3. A D gene is named only where the DNA matches it firmly. Only part of the rows carry a size: once, few, many, or a class if the clone is expanded.

V gene: TRBV2; clone size: -; D gene: -; J gene: TRBJ1-5; CDR3 protein: CASTKTGWGNQPQHF; CDR3 DNA: TGTGCCAGCACTAAAACAGGGTGGGGGAATCAGCCCCAGCATTTT
V gene: TRBV4-1; clone size: -; D gene: TRBD1; J gene: TRBJ1-6; CDR3 protein: CASSLRVRQGGNSPLHF; CDR3 DNA: TGCGCCAGCAGCTTAAGGGTTCGACAGGGCGGGAATTCACCCCTCCACTTT
V gene: TRBV11-3; clone size: -; D gene: -; J gene: TRBJ2-1; CDR3 protein: CASSLAPEGDGQYNEQFF; CDR3 DNA: TGTGCCAGTAGCTTAGCCCCTGAAGGGGACGGTCAGTACAATGAGCAGTTCTTC
V gene: TRBV11-3; clone size: -; D gene: TRBD2; J gene: TRBJ2-7; CDR3 protein: CASSPRGSGNDGQYF; CDR3 DNA: TGTGCCAGCAGCCCTCGGGGTAGCGGGAACGATGGGCAGTACTTC
V gene: TRBV23-1; clone size: -; D gene: -; J gene: TRBJ1-5; CDR3 protein: CASSQSGHDQHQHF; CDR3 DNA: TGCGCCAGCAGTCAATCGGGACACGATCAGCACCAGCATTTT
V gene: TRBV30; clone size: -; D gene: TRBD2; J gene: TRBJ2-7; CDR3 protein: CAWSVLLAEKTYEQYF; CDR3 DNA: TGTGCCTGGAGTGTACTGCTAGCGGAGAAAACCTACGAGCAGTACTTC
V gene: TRBV5-6; clone size: few; D gene: TRBD1; J gene: TRBJ2-4; CDR3 protein: CASSFDRGNENIQYF; CDR3 DNA: TGTGCCAGCAGCTTCGACAGGGGGAACGAAAACATTCAGTACTTC
V gene: TRBV11-3; clone size: medium-sized; D gene: -; J gene: TRBJ2-1; CDR3 protein: CASSVGYNEQFF; CDR3 DNA: TGTGCCAGCAGTGTGGGCTACAATGAGCAGTTCTTC
V gene: TRBV10-2; clone size: few; D gene: TRBD1; J gene: TRBJ2-3; CDR3 protein: CASTMITGTGEPSQYF; CDR3 DNA: TGCGCCAGCACAATGATAACCGGGACAGGGGAACCTTCGCAGTATTTT
V gene: TRBV6-5; clone size: once; D gene: -; J gene: TRBJ1-1; CDR3 protein: CASSYTGTGAFF; CDR3 DNA: TGTGCCAGCAGTTACACCGGCACTGGAGCTTTTTTT
V gene: TRBV7-9; clone size: many; D gene: -; J gene: TRBJ2-7; CDR3 protein: CASSLGSVGEQYF; CDR3 DNA: TGTGCCAGCAGCTTAGGATCGGTGGGCGAGCAGTACTTC
V gene: TRBV5-1; clone size: few; D gene: TRBD2; J gene: TRBJ2-1; CDR3 protein: CASSLAPTSGRHEQFF; CDR3 DNA: TGCGCCAGCAGCTTGGCCCCCACTAGCGGGAGACATGAGCAGTTCTTC
V gene: TRBV28; clone size: -; D gene: TRBD1; J gene: TRBJ1-2; CDR3 protein: CASSSLGQGAYCGYTF; CDR3 DNA: TGCGCCAGCAGTTCACTCGGACAGGGGGCCTACTGTGGCTACACCTTC
V gene: TRBV10-3; clone size: -; D gene: TRBD1; J gene: TRBJ1-2; CDR3 protein: CAIRPQGVLANYGYTF; CDR3 DNA: TGTGCCATCAGACCCCAGGGGGTCCTAGCTAACTATGGCTACACCTTC
V gene: TRBV30; clone size: many; D gene: TRBD1; J gene: TRBJ2-7; CDR3 protein: CAWSSTHRGPSYEQYF; CDR3 DNA: TGTGCCTGGAGTTCCACCCACAGGGGGCCATCCTACGAGCAGTACTTC
V gene: TRBV5-4; clone size: many; D gene: -; J gene: TRBJ1-4; CDR3 protein: CASSLGGQGSNEKLFF; CDR3 DNA: TGTGCCAGCAGCTTGGGGGGGCAGGGCTCGAATGAAAAACTGTTTTTT
V gene: TRBV6-5; clone size: -; D gene: TRBD2; J gene: TRBJ2-3; CDR3 protein: CASRLSGRITDTWYF; CDR3 DNA: TGTGCCAGCAGGTTGAGCGGGAGGATTACAGATACGTGGTATTTT
V gene: TRBV10-3; clone size: -; D gene: -; J gene: TRBJ2-2; CDR3 protein: CAISKSRGPGELFF; CDR3 DNA: TGTGCCATCAGTAAGTCAAGGGGTCCTGGGGAGCTGTTTTTT
V gene: TRBV6-2/TRBV6-3; clone size: many; D gene: -; J gene: TRBJ2-2; CDR3 protein: CATDGGRSANTGELFF; CDR3 DNA: TGTGCCACCGACGGGGGGCGTTCAGCGAACACCGGGGAGCTGTTTTTT
V gene: TRBV12-3/TRBV12-4; clone size: many; D gene: -; J gene: TRBJ1-5; CDR3 protein: CASSGQLNQPQHF; CDR3 DNA: TGTGCCAGCAGTGGACAGTTAAATCAGCCCCAGCATTTT
V gene: TRBV5-6; clone size: -; D gene: TRBD1; J gene: TRBJ1-1; CDR3 protein: CASRYRRTGENMNTEAFF; CDR3 DNA: TGTGCCAGCAGATACCGTAGGACAGGGGAGAATATGAACACTGAAGCTTTCTTT
V gene: TRBV10-2; clone size: -; D gene: -; J gene: TRBJ1-6; CDR3 protein: CASSAYYRSYNSPLHF; CDR3 DNA: TGCGCCAGCAGTGCCTACTATCGGTCCTATAATTCACCCCTCCACTTT
V gene: TRBV4-2; clone size: few; D gene: TRBD2; J gene: TRBJ2-4; CDR3 protein: CASSQESPSGRVGQGNIQYF; CDR3 DNA: TGTGCCAGCAGCCAAGAGTCACCTAGCGGGAGGGTAGGGCAAGGAAACATTCAGTACTTC
V gene: TRBV29-1; clone size: many; D gene: TRBD1; J gene: TRBJ1-6; CDR3 protein: CSVVEGATGPLHF; CDR3 DNA: TGCAGCGTTGTGGAGGGGGCGACGGGACCCCTCCACTTT
V gene: TRBV5-8; clone size: -; D gene: -; J gene: TRBJ2-2; CDR3 protein: CANSRGSGELFF; CDR3 DNA: TGTGCCAACAGCCGGGGGTCCGGGGAGCTGTTTTTT
V gene: TRBV11-3; clone size: once; D gene: TRBD2; J gene: TRBJ2-1; CDR3 protein: CASNLVGTSGQTYNEHFF; CDR3 DNA: TGTGCCAGCAACTTAGTTGGGACTAGCGGTCAAACCTACAATGAGCATTTCTTC
V gene: TRBV12-3/TRBV12-4; clone size: many; D gene: -; J gene: TRBJ1-1; CDR3 protein: CASSNPNTEAFF; CDR3 DNA: TGTGCCAGCAGCAATCCTAACACTGAAGCTTTCTTT
V gene: TRBV12-3/TRBV12-4; clone size: many; D gene: TRBD1; J gene: TRBJ1-2; CDR3 protein: CASSPRDRGGYTF; CDR3 DNA: TGTGCCAGCAGCCCCCGGGACAGAGGGGGCTACACCTTC
V gene: TRBV6-4; clone size: -; D gene: TRBD2; J gene: TRBJ2-1; CDR3 protein: CATSNRTSGSNEQFF; CDR3 DNA: TGTGCCACCAGTAACAGGACTAGCGGGAGCAATGAGCAGTTCTTC
V gene: TRBV28; clone size: few; D gene: -; J gene: TRBJ2-6; CDR3 protein: CASSLDVGAAWPGANVLTF; CDR3 DNA: TGTGCCAGCAGTTTGGACGTTGGGGCCGCCTGGCCTGGGGCCAACGTCCTGACTTTC
V gene: TRBV7-9; clone size: few; D gene: -; J gene: TRBJ2-1; CDR3 protein: CASSLKLEANEQFF; CDR3 DNA: TGTGCCAGCAGCTTAAAACTAGAGGCAAATGAGCAGTTCTTC
V gene: TRBV7-9; clone size: -; D gene: -; J gene: TRBJ1-4; CDR3 protein: CASSVTGRTGEKLLF; CDR3 DNA: TGTGCCAGCAGCGTTACAGGGCGCACGGGTGAAAAACTGCTTTTT
V gene: TRBV7-9; clone size: few; D gene: -; J gene: TRBJ2-7; CDR3 protein: CASSSIHEQYF; CDR3 DNA: TGTGCCAGCAGCTCCATCCACGAGCAGTACTTC
V gene: TRBV5-1; clone size: few; D gene: -; J gene: TRBJ2-3; CDR3 protein: CASSLTRDTQYF; CDR3 DNA: TGCGCCAGCAGCTTGACCCGAGATACGCAGTATTTT
V gene: TRBV20-1; clone size: few; D gene: -; J gene: TRBJ1-2; CDR3 protein: CSARPRGATGYTF; CDR3 DNA: TGCAGTGCTAGACCTCGGGGGGCGACTGGCTACACCTTC
V gene: TRBV5-6; clone size: -; D gene: -; J gene: TRBJ2-2; CDR3 protein: CTSSLRAGALTGELFF; CDR3 DNA: TGTACCAGCAGCTTACGTGCGGGGGCCCTCACCGGGGAGCTGTTTTTT
V gene: TRBV18; clone size: -; D gene: -; J gene: TRBJ2-2; CDR3 protein: CASSLFINRADTGELFF; CDR3 DNA: TGTGCCAGCTCATTGTTTATAAACAGGGCGGACACCGGGGAGCTGTTTTTT
V gene: TRBV29-1; clone size: many; D gene: TRBD1; J gene: TRBJ2-7; CDR3 protein: CSVGPGGAGSYEQYF; CDR3 DNA: TGCAGCGTTGGCCCAGGGGGCGCTGGCTCCTACGAGCAGTACTTC
V gene: TRBV30; clone size: -; D gene: -; J gene: TRBJ1-3; CDR3 protein: CAWRQSGNTIYF; CDR3 DNA: TGTGCCTGGAGACAGTCTGGAAACACCATATATTTT
V gene: TRBV28; clone size: many; D gene: -; J gene: TRBJ1-3; CDR3 protein: CASSSGPGNTIYF; CDR3 DNA: TGTGCCAGCAGTTCCGGTCCTGGAAACACCATATATTTT
V gene: TRBV4-2; clone size: -; D gene: -; J gene: TRBJ2-5; CDR3 protein: CASSQAWRDVQETQYF; CDR3 DNA: TGTGCCAGTAGCCAAGCCTGGCGGGATGTCCAAGAGACCCAGTACTTC
V gene: TRBV11-2; clone size: -; D gene: TRBD1; J gene: TRBJ1-4; CDR3 protein: CASSFLGQAGEKLPF; CDR3 DNA: TGTGCCAGCAGCTTTCTCGGACAGGCGGGGGAAAAACTGCCTTTT
V gene: TRBV19; clone size: -; D gene: TRBD2; J gene: TRBJ2-1; CDR3 protein: CASSRREVKNEQFF; CDR3 DNA: TGTGCCAGTAGCCGGCGGGAGGTCAAAAATGAGCAGTTCTTC
V gene: TRBV29-1; clone size: many; D gene: -; J gene: TRBJ2-3; CDR3 protein: CSVVVGVSTDTQYF; CDR3 DNA: TGCAGCGTTGTTGTAGGGGTCAGCACAGATACGCAGTATTTT
V gene: TRBV5-1; clone size: few; D gene: TRBD1; J gene: TRBJ2-7; CDR3 protein: CASSLLSGDSTYEQYF; CDR3 DNA: TGCGCCAGCAGCCTACTTAGTGGGGACAGCACCTACGAGCAGTACTTC